The 23 T cell receptor beta chains presented below share a single source sample, sequenced in a study of blood T cells in healthy people across ages. A second 7 to 11 cycle PCR used barcoded and J-beta primers. TCRdb used MiXCR to reprocess the 5' RACE reads, holding one entry per CDR3 protein. The data contain 540,000 or so distinct CDR3 sequences, around half of them singletons. Sequencing input: blood. The receptors were sampled from a man aged 80 or over in good health.

This chain links TRBV7-9 with TRBJ2-2, with 11 positions matching TRBD2. The J segment lost 1 base and the V segment lost 0 bases, leaving 7 bases of the junction unmatched. The CDR3 is 19 residues long. CDR1 and CDR2 from the germline V gene are SEHNR and FQNEAQ (reference sequence). The CDR3 DNA is TGTGCCAGCAGCTTAGCGCAACCTCTAGCGGGGGGGAACACCGGGGAGCTGTTTTTT. Translated, it gives CASSLAQPLAGGNTGELFF.

Only one count was recorded for this clonotype. The chain couples TRBV25-1 to TRBJ1-6; D is unresolved. Per the germline V gene, CDR1 is MGHDK and CDR2 is SYGVNS. Trimming left V 4 bases short and J 5 bases short, with 9 bases between. The CDR3 is 14 amino acids. DNA for the CDR3: TGTGCCAGCAGTGGCCGGTTCGATAATTCACCCCTCCACTTT. As protein: CASSGRFDNSPLHF.

CDR3 DNA: TGTGCCAGCAGCCAAGGCCGGGACAGCTATAGCAATCAGCCCCAGCATTTT. It yields the protein CASSQGRDSYSNQPQHF. The chain recombines TRBV3-1 with TRBJ1-5; 7 positions match TRBD1. The CDR3 is made up of 17 amino acids. Germline loops: CDR1 LGHDT, CDR2 YNNKEL (reference sequence). The junction had 6 bases not matched to a gene; V was cut back by 1 base and J by 0 bases.

The rearrangement links TRBV6-6 to TRBJ2-3; maybe TRBD1 (7 bases). Trimming removed 5 bases at V and 2 bases at J, with 14 bases between. CDR3 length: 15 amino acids. Looked up from germline, CDR1 is MNHNY and CDR2 is SVGAGI (reference sequence). The CDR3 loop is CASSGVRGDTDTQYF. CDR3 bases: TGTGCCAGCAGTGGGGTCAGGGGGGACACAGATACGCAGTATTTT.

The rearrangement uses TRBV28 and TRBJ2-5, with unresolved D. CDR3 length: 14 amino acids. In germline, CDR1 is MDHEN, CDR2 SYDVKM. Trimming removed 2 bases from V and 1 base from J, with 8 bases in between. Written as DNA, the CDR3 is TGTGCCAGCAGTTTACGTCAGAGCCAAGAGACCCAGTACTTC. Protein sequence: CASSLRQSQETQYF.

V gene TRBV6-6 combines with J gene TRBJ1-1; 12 bases fit TRBD1. J lost 0 bases, V lost 2 bases, and 4 bases had no gene match. Germline V gene lookup returns CDR1 MNHNY and CDR2 SVGAGI (reference sequence). The CDR3 consists of 17 residues. CDR3 loop: CASSYGDRGRVNTEAFF. The CDR3 DNA sequence: TGTGCCAGCAGTTACGGGGACAGGGGGCGGGTGAACACTGAAGCTTTCTTT.

This clonotype was detected ten times or more. The chain recombines TRBV6-6 with TRBJ1-5, with D possibly being TRBD1 (5 bases). Germline lookup yields CDR1 MNHNY and CDR2 SVGAGI (reference sequence). The V and J ends lost 4 bases and 4 bases respectively, with 8 bases between them. The CDR3 covers 13 residues. CDR3 protein: CASSSDSNQPQHF. The CDR3 DNA is TGTGCCAGCAGTTCCGACAGTAATCAGCCCCAGCATTTT.

The V call is TRBV12-3 or TRBV12-4, the J call TRBJ2-5, with no clear D. There are 13 residues in the CDR3. V lost 7 bases to trimming and J lost 1 base, with 10 bases between them. The CDR3 loop reads CASMLRFQETQYF. CDR3 bases: TGTGCCAGCATGTTACGTTTCCAAGAGACCCAGTACTTC.

The chain recombines TRBV6-2 or TRBV6-3 with TRBJ2-3, with no clear D. The germline V gene has CDR1 MNHEY and CDR2 SVGEGT. Trimming removed 6 bases at V and 6 bases at J, with 7 bases between. CDR3 length equals 11 residues. The CDR3: CASRIKDTQYF. The CDR3 nucleotides are TGTGCCAGCAGGATCAAGGATACGCAGTATTTT.

The J gene is TRBJ2-5, the V gene TRBV28; 7 nucleotides match TRBD1. Germline trimming cut 5 bases from V and 1 base from J; bases unmatched to any gene: 7. CDR3 length: 15 amino acids. CDR1 is MDHEN, CDR2 SYDVKM, per germline. This CDR3 reads CASSLLRDSQETQYF. In nucleotides, the CDR3 is TGTGCCAGCAGTCTTCTCCGGGACAGCCAAGAGACCCAGTACTTC.

The chain recombines TRBV4-3 with TRBJ2-1, with TRBD1 matching over 7 bases. The J segment lost 0 bases and the V segment lost 4 bases, leaving 12 bases of the junction unmatched. The CDR3 is 18 amino acids. The germline gives CDR1 LGHNA, CDR2 YSLEER. CDR3: CASSPLLLGDSSYNEQFF. The CDR3 DNA follows: TGCGCCAGCAGCCCCCTTTTGTTGGGGGACAGCTCCTACAATGAGCAGTTCTTC.

This clonotype was observed a handful of times. The chain couples TRBV20-1 to TRBJ2-5, with TRBD1 identical over 7 bases. The CDR3 totals 14 residues. J gave up 2 bases and V 6 bases, and 9 bases lay outside the gene matches. The germline gives CDR1 DFQATT, CDR2 SNEGSKA (reference sequence). The CDR3 DNA sequence: TGCAGTGCGACGACAGGGTCTGGGCAAGAGACCCAGTACTTC. Its protein is CSATTGSGQETQYF.

The V and J genes are TRBV18 and TRBJ1-5; maybe TRBD1 (5 bases). CDR1 and CDR2 (germline): KGHSH, LQKENI. The germline V and J ends were trimmed by 6 bases and 5 bases, with 11 bases remaining between them. The CDR3 is made up of 13 amino acids. The CDR3 here is CASSSAGDQPQHF. CDR3 bases: TGTGCCAGCTCCTCGGCGGGGGATCAGCCCCAGCATTTT.

The V gene is TRBV12-3 or TRBV12-4, the J gene TRBJ1-1; TRBD1 aligns across 8 bases. The length of the CDR3 is 15 residues. J was trimmed by 2 bases and V by 6 bases; bases with no gene match: 8. CDR3 nucleotides: TGTGCCAGCAGGATGACGGGGACAGGTAACACTGAAGCTTTCTTT. This codes for CASRMTGTGNTEAFF.

This clonotype was seen more than once but under ten times. This chain connects TRBV3-1 to TRBJ1-2; 8 bases are shared with TRBD1. Germline V CDR1 and CDR2: LGHDT, YNNKEL (reference sequence). V was clipped by 3 bases and J by 4 bases; unmatched bases: 7. The CDR3 runs to 15 residues. The CDR3 sequence is CASSQGTGVFYGYTF. DNA for the CDR3: TGTGCCAGCAGCCAGGGGACAGGAGTTTTCTATGGCTACACCTTC.

This clonotype was picked up many times. The chain links TRBV20-1 to TRBJ2-7; maybe TRBD2 (5 bases). The V end lost 5 bases, the J end lost 7 bases, and 27 bases lay between the germline ends. The V gene's germline CDR1 is DFQATT and CDR2 SNEGSKA (reference sequence). There are 16 residues in the CDR3. CDR3 in amino acids: CSADSRLLGIVGEQYF. As DNA, the CDR3 is TGCAGTGCTGACTCCCGACTACTAGGTATAGTGGGTGAGCAGTACTTC.

This clonotype was counted many times. The gene calls are TRBV6-5 and TRBJ2-5; 7 bases agree with TRBD1. The CDR3 is 17 residues long. Germline V CDR1 and CDR2: MNHEY, SVGAGI. With V trimmed by 0 bases and J by 4 bases, 11 bases remained unmatched. CDR3 sequence reads: CASSYSGKRGQRETQYF. The DNA of the CDR3 is TGTGCCAGCAGTTACTCCGGGAAGAGGGGACAGAGAGAGACCCAGTACTTC.

The V gene is TRBV28, the J gene TRBJ1-1; D perhaps matches TRBD1 (5 bases). CDR1 is MDHEN and CDR2 is SYDVKM in the germline V gene. CDR3 length equals 13 residues. Trimming pared 6 bases from V and 5 bases from J, leaving 13 bases between. CDR3 region: CASRPQGGTEAFF. The CDR3 DNA is TGTGCCAGCAGGCCCCAGGGAGGTACTGAAGCTTTCTTT.

This clonotype was recorded only once. This chain joins TRBV6-1 and TRBJ2-4; D gene uncertain. The germline V gene encodes CDR1 MNHNS and CDR2 SASEGT. This CDR3 contains 15 residues. V lost 1 base and J 3 bases, leaving 10 bases between the germline ends. CDR3 sequence: CASSEGQVIKNIQYF. For the CDR3, the DNA is TGTGCCAGCAGTGAAGGTCAGGTGATCAAAAACATTCAGTACTTC.

This clonotype turned up a few times. This chain links TRBV10-2 with TRBJ1-5; TRBD1 might be the D (5 bases). In germline, CDR1 is WSHSY, CDR2 SAAADI. This CDR3 is built from 14 residues. Deletions cut 0 bases from V and 5 bases from J, with 8 bases between. CDR3 coding DNA: TGCGCCAGCAGTGAGTCAGGGGTACATCAGCCCCAGCATTTT. Translating it yields CASSESGVHQPQHF.

V and J are TRBV7-6 and TRBJ2-3; D remains ambiguous. V lost 5 bases, J lost 4 bases, and 16 bases lay in between. CDR3 size: 15 residues. CDR1 SGHVS and CDR2 FNYEAQ come from the germline V gene. For the CDR3, the DNA is TGTGCCAGCAGCAATCGAGAATACAGACCAGATACGCAGTATTTT. As protein: CASSNREYRPDTQYF.

The chain links TRBV4-2 to TRBJ1-1; a possible D gene is TRBD1 (5 bases). Trimming cost V 2 bases and J 1 base, with 14 bases left between them. CDR3 length: 16 amino acids. The germline V gene encodes CDR1 LGHNA and CDR2 YNFKEQ. The CDR3 DNA reads TGTGCCAGCAGCCAACCCCTAGACAGAGAGAACACTGAAGCTTTCTTT. Translation gives CASSQPLDRENTEAFF.

V gene TRBV10-3 combines with J gene TRBJ1-5, with 8 bases identical to TRBD1. CDR3 length: 14 amino acids. Germline CDR1 and CDR2: ENHRY and SYGVKD. Trimming took 4 bases from V and 7 from J; bases not matched to a gene: 6. CDR3 amino acids: CAISAGGAEQPQHF. The CDR3 nucleotides read TGTGCCATCAGTGCAGGGGGCGCGGAACAGCCCCAGCATTTT.